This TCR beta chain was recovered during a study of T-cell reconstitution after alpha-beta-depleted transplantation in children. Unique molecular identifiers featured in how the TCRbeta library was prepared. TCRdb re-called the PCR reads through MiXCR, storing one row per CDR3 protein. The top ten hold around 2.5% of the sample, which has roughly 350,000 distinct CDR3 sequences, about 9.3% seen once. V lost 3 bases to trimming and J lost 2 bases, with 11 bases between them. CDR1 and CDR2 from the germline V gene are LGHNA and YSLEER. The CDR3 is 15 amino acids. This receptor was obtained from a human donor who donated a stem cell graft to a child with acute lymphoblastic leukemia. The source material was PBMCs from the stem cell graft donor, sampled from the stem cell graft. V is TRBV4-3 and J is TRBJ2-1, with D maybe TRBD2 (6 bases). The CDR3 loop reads CASSHSGTPYNEQFF. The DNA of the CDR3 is TGCGCCAGCAGCCACTCCGGGACTCCCTACAATGAGCAGTTCTTC.